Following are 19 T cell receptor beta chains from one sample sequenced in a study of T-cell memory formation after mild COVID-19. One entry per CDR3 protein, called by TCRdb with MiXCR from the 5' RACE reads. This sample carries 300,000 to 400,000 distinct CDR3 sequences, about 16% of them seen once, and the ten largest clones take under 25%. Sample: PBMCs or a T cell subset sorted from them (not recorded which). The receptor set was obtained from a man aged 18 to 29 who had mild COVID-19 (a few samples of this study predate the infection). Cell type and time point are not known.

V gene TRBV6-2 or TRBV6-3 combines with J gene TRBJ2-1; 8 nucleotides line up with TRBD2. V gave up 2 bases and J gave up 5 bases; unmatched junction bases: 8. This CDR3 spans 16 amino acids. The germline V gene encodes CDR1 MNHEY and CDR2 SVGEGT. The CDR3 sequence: CASSYTPGTRDNEQFF. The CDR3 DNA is TGTGCCAGCAGTTACACCCCCGGGACTAGGGACAATGAGCAGTTCTTC.

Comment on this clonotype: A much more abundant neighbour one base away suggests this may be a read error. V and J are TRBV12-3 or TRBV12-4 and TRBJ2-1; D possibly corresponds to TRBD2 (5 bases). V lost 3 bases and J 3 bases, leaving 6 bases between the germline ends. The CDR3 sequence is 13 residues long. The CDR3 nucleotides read TGTGCCAGCAGTTTTAGCGACTACAATGAGCAGTTCTTC. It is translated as CASSFSDYNEQFF.

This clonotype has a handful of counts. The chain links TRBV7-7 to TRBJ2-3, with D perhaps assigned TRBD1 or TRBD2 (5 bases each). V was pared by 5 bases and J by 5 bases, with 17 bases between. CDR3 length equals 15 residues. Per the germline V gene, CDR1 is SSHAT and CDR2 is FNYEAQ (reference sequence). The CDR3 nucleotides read TGTGCCAGCAGCCGGGGCGGCGTTGGAGGAGATACGCAGTATTTT. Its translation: CASSRGGVGGDTQYF. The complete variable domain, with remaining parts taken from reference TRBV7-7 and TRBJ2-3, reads GAGVSQSPRYKVTKRGQDVTLRCDPISSHATLYWYQQALGQGPEFLTYFNYEAQPDKSGLPSDRFSAERPEGSISTLTIQRTEQRDSAMYRCASSRGGVGGDTQYFGPGTRLTVL.

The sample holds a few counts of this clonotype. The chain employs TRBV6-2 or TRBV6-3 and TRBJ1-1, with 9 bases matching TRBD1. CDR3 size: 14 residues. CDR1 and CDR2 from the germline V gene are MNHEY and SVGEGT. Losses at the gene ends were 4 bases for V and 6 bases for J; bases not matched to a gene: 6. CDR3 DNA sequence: TGTGCCAGCAGTTTCCGGGACAGGGTTGCTGAAGCTTTCTTT. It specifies CASSFRDRVAEAFF.

The CDR3 coding sequence is TGTGCCAGCAGCGGGAAGGGGCCGACTCCCTCAGGGACGCAGTATTTT. Translation gives CASSGKGPTPSGTQYF. This chain connects TRBV7-2 to TRBJ2-3; D possibly corresponds to TRBD1 (5 bases). Germline V CDR1 and CDR2: SGHTA, FQGNSA. The CDR3 spans 16 residues. Trimming removed 5 bases at V and 9 bases at J, with 24 bases between.

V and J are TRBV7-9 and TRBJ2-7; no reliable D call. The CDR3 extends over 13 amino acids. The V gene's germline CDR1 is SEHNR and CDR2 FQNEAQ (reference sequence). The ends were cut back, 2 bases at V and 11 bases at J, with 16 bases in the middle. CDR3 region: CASSLKAGLPEYV. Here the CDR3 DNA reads TGTGCCAGCAGCTTAAAGGCCGGCCTCCCTGAGTACGTC.

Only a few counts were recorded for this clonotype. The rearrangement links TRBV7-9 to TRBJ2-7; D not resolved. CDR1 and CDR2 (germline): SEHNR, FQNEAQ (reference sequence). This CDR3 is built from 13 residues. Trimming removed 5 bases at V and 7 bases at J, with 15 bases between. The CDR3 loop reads CASSVVQSLEQYF. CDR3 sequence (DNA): TGTGCCAGCAGCGTAGTACAGAGCTTGGAGCAGTACTTC.

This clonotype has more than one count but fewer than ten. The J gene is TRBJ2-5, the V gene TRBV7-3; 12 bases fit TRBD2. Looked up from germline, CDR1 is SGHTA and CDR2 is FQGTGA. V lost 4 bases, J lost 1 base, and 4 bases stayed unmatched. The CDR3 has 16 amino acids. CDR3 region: CASSSGLAGSQETQYF. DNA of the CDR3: TGTGCCAGCAGCTCCGGACTAGCGGGGTCCCAAGAGACCCAGTACTTC.

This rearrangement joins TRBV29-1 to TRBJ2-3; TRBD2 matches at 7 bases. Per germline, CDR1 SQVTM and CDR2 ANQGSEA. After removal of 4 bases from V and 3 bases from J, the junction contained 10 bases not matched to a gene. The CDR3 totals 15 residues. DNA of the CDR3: TGCAGCGTTGTTTTCGGGGGGTTCGTAACAGATACGCAGTATTTT. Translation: CSVVFGGFVTDTQYF.

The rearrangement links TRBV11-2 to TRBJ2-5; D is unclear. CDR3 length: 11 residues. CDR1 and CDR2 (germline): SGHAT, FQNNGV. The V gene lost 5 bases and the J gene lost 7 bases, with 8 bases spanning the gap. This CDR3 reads CASSAFRTQYF. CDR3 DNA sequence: TGTGCCAGCAGCGCTTTTAGGACCCAGTACTTC.

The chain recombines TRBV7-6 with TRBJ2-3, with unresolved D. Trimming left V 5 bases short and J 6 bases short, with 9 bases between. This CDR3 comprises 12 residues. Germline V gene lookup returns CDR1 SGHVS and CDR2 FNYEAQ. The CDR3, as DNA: TGTGCCAGCAGCCTTTGGATGGATACGCAGTATTTT. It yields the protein CASSLWMDTQYF.

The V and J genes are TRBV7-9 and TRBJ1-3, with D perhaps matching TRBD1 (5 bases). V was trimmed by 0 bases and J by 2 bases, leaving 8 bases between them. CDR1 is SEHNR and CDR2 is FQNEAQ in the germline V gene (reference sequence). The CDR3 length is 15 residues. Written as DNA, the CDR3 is TGTGCCAGCAGCTTAGCCCAGGGCGCTGGAAACACCATATATTTT. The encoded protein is CASSLAQGAGNTIYF.

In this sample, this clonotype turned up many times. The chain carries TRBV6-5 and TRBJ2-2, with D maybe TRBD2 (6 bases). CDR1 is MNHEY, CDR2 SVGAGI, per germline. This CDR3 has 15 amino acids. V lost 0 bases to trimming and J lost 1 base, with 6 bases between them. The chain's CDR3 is CASSYSSGNTGELFF. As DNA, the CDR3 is TGTGCCAGCAGTTACTCTAGCGGGAACACCGGGGAGCTGTTTTTT.

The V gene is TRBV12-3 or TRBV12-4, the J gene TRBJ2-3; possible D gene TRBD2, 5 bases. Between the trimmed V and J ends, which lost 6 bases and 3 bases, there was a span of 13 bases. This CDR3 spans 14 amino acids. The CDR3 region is CASSRPGETDTQYF. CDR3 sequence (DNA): TGTGCCAGCAGCCGCCCCGGGGAGACAGATACGCAGTATTTT.

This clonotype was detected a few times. CDR3 DNA: TGTGCCACCTCTCAACTAGCGGGGGGCCCGGGGGCTTACTTC. Translating gives CATSQLAGGPGAYF. The V call is TRBV15, the J call TRBJ2-4; 12 bases match TRBD2. This CDR3 has 14 residues. CDR1 and CDR2 from the germline V gene are LNHNV and YYDKDF (reference sequence). V lost 8 bases to trimming and J lost 16 bases; unmatched junction nucleotides: 15.

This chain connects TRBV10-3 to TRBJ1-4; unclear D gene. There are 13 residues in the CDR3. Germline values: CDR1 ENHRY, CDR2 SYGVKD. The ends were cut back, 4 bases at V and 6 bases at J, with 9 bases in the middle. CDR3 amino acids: CAISGQSDEKLFF. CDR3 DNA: TGTGCCATCAGTGGCCAGTCTGATGAAAAACTGTTTTTT.

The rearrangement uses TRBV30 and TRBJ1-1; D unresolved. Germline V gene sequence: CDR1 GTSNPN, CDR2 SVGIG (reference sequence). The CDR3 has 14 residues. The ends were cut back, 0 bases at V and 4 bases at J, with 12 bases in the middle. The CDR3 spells CAWSVPGWGTEAFF. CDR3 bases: TGTGCCTGGAGTGTACCCGGCTGGGGCACTGAAGCTTTCTTT. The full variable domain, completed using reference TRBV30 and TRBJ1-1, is SQTIHQWPATLVQPVGSPLSLECTVEGTSNPNLYWYRQAAGRGLQLLFYSVGIGQISSEVPQNLSASRPQDRQFILSSKKLLLSDSGFYLCAWSVPGWGTEAFFGQGTRLTVV.

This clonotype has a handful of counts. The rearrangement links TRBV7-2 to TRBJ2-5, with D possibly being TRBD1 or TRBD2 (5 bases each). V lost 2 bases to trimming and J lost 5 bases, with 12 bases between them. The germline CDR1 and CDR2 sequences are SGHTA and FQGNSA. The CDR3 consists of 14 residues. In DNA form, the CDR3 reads TGTGCCAGCAGCTTACCGGGGACGGGGGAGACCCAGTACTTC. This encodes CASSLPGTGETQYF. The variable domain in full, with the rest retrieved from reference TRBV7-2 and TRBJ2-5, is GAGVSQSPSNKVTEKGKDVELRCDPISGHTALYWYRQSLGQGLEFLIYFQGNSAPDKSGLPSDRFSAERTGGSVSTLTIQRTQQEDSAVYLCASSLPGTGETQYFGPGTRLLVL.

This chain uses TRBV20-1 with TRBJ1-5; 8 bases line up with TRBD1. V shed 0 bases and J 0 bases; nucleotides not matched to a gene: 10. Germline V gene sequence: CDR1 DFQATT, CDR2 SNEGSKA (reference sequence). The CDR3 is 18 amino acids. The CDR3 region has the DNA TGCAGTGCTAGAGATCATAGCAGGGGGCATCCTAGCAATCAGCCCCAGCATTTT. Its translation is CSARDHSRGHPSNQPQHF.